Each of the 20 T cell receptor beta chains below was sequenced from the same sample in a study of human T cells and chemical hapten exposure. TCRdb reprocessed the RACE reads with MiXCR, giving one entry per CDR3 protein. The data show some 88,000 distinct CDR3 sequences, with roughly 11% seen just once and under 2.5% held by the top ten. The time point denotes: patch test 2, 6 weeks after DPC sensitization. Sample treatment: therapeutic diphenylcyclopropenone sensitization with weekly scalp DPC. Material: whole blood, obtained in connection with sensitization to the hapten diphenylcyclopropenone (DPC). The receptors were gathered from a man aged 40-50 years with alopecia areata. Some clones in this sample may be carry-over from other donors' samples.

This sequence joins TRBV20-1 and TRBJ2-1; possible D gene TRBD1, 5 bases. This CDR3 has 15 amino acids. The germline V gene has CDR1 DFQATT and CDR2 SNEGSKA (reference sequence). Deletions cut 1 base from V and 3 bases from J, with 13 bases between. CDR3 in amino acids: CSARVAGFVYNEQFF. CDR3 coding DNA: TGCAGTGCTAGAGTAGCAGGGTTTGTCTACAATGAGCAGTTCTTC.

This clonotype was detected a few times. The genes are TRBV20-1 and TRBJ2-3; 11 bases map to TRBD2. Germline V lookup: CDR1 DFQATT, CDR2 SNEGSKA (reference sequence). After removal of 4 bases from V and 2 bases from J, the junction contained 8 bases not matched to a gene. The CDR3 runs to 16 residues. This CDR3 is CSAKPGLAGNTDTQYF. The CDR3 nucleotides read TGCAGTGCTAAACCTGGACTAGCGGGTAACACAGATACGCAGTATTTT.

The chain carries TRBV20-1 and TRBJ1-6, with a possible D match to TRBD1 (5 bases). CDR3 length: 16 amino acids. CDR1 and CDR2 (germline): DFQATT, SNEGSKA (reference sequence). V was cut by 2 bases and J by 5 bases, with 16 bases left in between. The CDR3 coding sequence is TGCAGTGCTAGACCCGGGGGGGGAGAGAATAATTCACCCCTCCACTTT. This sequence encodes CSARPGGGENNSPLHF.

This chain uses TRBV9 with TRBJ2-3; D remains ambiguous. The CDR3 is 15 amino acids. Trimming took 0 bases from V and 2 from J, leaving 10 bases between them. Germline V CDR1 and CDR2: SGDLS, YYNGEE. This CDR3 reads CASSVGIASTDTQYF. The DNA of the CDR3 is TGTGCCAGCAGCGTAGGGATAGCCTCCACAGATACGCAGTATTTT.

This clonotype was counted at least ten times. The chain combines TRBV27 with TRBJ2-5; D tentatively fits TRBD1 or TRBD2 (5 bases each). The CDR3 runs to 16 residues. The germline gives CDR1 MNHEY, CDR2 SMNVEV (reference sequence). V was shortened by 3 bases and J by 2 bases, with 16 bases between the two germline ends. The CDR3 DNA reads TGTGCCAGCAGTTTTTCGACAGCGGTAGGTCAAGAGACCCAGTACTTC. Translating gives CASSFSTAVGQETQYF.

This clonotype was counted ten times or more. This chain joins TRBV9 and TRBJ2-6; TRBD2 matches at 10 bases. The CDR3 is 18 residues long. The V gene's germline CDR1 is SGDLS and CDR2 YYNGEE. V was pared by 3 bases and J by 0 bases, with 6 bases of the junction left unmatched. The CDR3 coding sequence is TGTGCCAGCAGCGCCTCGACTAGCGGGCGCTCTGGGGCCAACGTCCTGACTTTC. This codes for CASSASTSGRSGANVLTF.

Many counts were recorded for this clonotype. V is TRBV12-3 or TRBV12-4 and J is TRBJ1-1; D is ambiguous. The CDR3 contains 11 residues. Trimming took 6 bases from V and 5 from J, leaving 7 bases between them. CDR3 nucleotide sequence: TGTGCCAGCAGGACGGAAACTGAAGCTTTCTTT. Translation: CASRTETEAFF.

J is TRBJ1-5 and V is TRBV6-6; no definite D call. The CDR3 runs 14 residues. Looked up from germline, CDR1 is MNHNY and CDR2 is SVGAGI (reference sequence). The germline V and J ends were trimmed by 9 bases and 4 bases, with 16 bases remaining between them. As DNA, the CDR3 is TGTGCCAGTGGGCCCAGCGGCTCAAATCAGCCCCAGCATTTT. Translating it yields CASGPSGSNQPQHF.

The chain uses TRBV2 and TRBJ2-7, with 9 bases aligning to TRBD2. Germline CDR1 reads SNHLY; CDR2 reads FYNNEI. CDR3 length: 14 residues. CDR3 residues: CVFLGAGGPYEQYV. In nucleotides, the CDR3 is TGTGTCTTCCTGGGAGCGGGAGGCCCCTACGAGCAGTACGTC.

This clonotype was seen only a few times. Here the CDR3 DNA reads TGTGCCAGCAGTTCCGTCCCGGGACAGGGGTCCTACGAGCAGTACTTC. Amino acids: CASSSVPGQGSYEQYF. The V call is TRBV12-3 or TRBV12-4, the J call TRBJ2-7, with 10 bases lining up with TRBD1. The CDR3 contains 16 residues. With V trimmed by 4 bases and J by 1 base, 7 bases remained unmatched.

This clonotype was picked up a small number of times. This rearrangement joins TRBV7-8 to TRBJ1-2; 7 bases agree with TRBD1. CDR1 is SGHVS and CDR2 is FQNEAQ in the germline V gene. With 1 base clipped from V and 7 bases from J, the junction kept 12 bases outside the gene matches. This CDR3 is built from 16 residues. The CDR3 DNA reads TGTGCCAGCAGCTTAGGGTCGTTAACAGGGGCGGGTGGCTACACCTTC. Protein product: CASSLGSLTGAGGYTF.

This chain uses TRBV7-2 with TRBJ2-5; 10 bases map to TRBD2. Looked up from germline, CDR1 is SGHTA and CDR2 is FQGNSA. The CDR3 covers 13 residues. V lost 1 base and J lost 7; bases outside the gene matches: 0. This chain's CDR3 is CASSLGLAGTQYF. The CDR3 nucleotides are TGTGCCAGCAGCTTAGGACTAGCGGGGACCCAGTACTTC.

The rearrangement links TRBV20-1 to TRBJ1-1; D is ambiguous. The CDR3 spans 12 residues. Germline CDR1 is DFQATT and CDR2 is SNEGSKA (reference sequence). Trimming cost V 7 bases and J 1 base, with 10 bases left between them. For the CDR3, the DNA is TGCAGTGGAAGTAGGGAGAACACTGAAGCTTTCTTT. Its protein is CSGSRENTEAFF.

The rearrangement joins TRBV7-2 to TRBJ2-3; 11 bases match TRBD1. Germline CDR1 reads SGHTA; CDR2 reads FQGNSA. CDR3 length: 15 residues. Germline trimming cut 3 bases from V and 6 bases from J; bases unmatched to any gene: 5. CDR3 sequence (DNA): TGTGCCAGCAGCTTGGGACAGGGGGTACAGGATACGCAGTATTTT. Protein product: CASSLGQGVQDTQYF.

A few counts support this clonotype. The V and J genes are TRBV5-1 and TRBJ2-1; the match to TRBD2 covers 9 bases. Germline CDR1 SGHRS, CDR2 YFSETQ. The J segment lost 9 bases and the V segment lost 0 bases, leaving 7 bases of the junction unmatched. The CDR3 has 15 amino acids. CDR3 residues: CASSLGTSDAVEQFF. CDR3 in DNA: TGCGCCAGCAGCTTGGGGACTAGCGACGCGGTTGAGCAGTTCTTC.

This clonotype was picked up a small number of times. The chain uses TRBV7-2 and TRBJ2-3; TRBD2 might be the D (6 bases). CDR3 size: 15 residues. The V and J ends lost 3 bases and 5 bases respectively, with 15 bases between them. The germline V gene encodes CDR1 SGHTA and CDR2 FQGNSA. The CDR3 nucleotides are TGTGCCAGCAGCTTTGTGAGGAGGGCTGGAGATACGCAGTATTTT. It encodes CASSFVRRAGDTQYF.

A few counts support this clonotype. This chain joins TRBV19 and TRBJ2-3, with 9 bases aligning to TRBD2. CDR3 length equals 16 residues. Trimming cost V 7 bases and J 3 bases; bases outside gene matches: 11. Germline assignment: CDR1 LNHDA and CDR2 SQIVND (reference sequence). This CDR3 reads CASTPFAGGPTDTQYF. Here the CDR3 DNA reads TGTGCCAGTACTCCATTTGCGGGAGGGCCAACAGATACGCAGTATTTT.

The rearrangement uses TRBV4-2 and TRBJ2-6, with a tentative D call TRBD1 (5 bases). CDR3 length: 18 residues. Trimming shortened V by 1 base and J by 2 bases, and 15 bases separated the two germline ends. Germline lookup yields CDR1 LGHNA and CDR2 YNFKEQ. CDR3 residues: CASSQVGLPSTGANVLTF. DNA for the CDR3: TGTGCCAGCAGCCAAGTGGGGCTACCTTCAACTGGGGCCAACGTCCTGACTTTC.

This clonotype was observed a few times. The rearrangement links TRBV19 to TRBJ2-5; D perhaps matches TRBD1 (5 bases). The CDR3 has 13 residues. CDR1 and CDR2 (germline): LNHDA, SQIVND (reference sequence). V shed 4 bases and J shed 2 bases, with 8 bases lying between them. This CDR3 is CASSNQGQETQYF. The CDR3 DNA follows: TGTGCCAGTAGTAACCAGGGACAAGAGACCCAGTACTTC.

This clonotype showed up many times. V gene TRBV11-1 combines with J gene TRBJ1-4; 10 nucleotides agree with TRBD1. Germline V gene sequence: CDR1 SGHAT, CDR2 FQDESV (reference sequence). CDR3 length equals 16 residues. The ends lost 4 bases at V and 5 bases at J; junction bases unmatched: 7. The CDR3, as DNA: TGTGCCAGCAGCTCGCAGCCGGGACAGGGGAATGAAAAACTGTTTTTT. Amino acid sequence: CASSSQPGQGNEKLFF.